This T cell receptor beta chain was captured by sequencing in a study of T cells in Graves' hyperthyroidism and ophthalmopathy. TCR beta CDR3 region amplification was performed from RNA transcripts. The HTBI primer set served for first-round RT-PCR of the TCR CDR3. TCRdb analysed the multiplex PCR reads with MiXCR anew, one entry per CDR3 protein. The table lists 500,000 to 600,000 distinct CDR3 sequences, about 45% of them singletons. This sequence was found in an adult woman with Graves' disease, either hyperthyroidism or ophthalmopathy (not recorded which). The sequenced sample was peripheral blood or thyroid tissue (not recorded which).

This chain's CDR3 is CASSLRGTAYGYTF. The CDR3 DNA is TGTGCCAGCAGCCTCAGGGGGACAGCTTATGGCTACACCTTC. The V call is TRBV12-3 or TRBV12-4, the J call TRBJ1-2; 7 bases fit TRBD1. The CDR3 spans 14 residues. Trimming removed 6 bases from V and 5 bases from J; junction bases left unmatched: 9.